This T cell receptor (beta chain) was obtained from a study of cytomegalovirus exposure and HLA in healthy donors. Study information: The study placed roughly four fifths of its approximately 400 genotyped donors in the Caucasian-associated ancestry cluster.

Study-wide results and limits: The classifier was said to identify cytomegalovirus status with high specificity and sensitivity.

This clone was observed a handful of times. No antigen is known for it. Amplification used 60 Vbeta primers and 13 Jbeta primers. The repertoire was sequenced with immunoSEQ multiplex PCR; TCRdb's copy has only in-frame clones and lacks some. The repertoire holds 100,000 or so clones, with around 76% as singletons. The V end lost 5 bases, the J end lost 0 bases, and 12 bases lay between the germline ends. Germline V CDR1 and CDR2: SGHTS, YDEGEE. CDR3 length equals 15 residues. The TCR was taken from a woman in her 40s in good health and CMV-seropositive. The sequenced sample was PBMCs. This chain links TRBV5-8 with TRBJ1-3; TRBD1 is a possible D gene (5 bases). The CDR3 DNA reads as TGTGCCAGCAGGGGCAGGGCCTTCTCTGGAAACACCATATATTTT. As protein: CASRGRAFSGNTIYF.